The sequence of this T cell receptor beta chain was determined in a study of blood T cell repertoires in COVID-19. Categorization into cohorts depended on clinical history that participants reported. From germline, CDR1 is SGDLS and CDR2 YYNGEE. V was pared by 3 bases and J by 0 bases, with 13 bases between. The CDR3 totals 16 residues. Authors' analysis steps: Reference gene primer amplification yielded estimated nucleated cell counts. TCRdb's copy holds only in-frame clones and misses some; the assay was immunoSEQ multiplex PCR. V, J and clone size derive from that table, while D and trimming were established from the DNA sequence. The sample has about 440,000 clones; roughly 87% are singletons.

Sequencing used PBMCs or T cells enriched from blood (not recorded which). This clonotype was obtained from a woman younger than 30 with acute COVID-19. This rearrangement joins TRBV9 to TRBJ2-1, with D uncertain. As DNA, the CDR3 is TGTGCCAGCAGCGCCAGTCCATGGAGCTCCTACAATGAGCAGTTCTTC. It yields the protein CASSASPWSSYNEQFF.